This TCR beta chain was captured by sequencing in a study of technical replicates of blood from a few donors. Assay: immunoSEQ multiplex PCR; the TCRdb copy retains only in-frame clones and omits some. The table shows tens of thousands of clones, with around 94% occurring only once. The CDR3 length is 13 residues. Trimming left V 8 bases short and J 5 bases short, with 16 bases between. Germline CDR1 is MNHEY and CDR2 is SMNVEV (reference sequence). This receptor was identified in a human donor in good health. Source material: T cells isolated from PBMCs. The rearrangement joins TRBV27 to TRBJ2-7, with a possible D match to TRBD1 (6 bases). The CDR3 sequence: CASGESRGHEQYF. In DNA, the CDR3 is TGTGCCAGCGGGGAGAGCAGGGGCCACGAGCAGTACTTC.